The 26 T cell receptor beta chains reported below all come from one sample, sequenced in a study of naive and memory T cell subsets. The study, taken as a whole, reports: Especially in CD8 cells, naive repertoires contained a few larger clonotypes, possibly CD45RA-re-expressing memory cells.

Both TRBC1 and TRBC2 were covered by a beta constant-region primer of two equimolar oligonucleotides. Four rounds of PCR amplified the ligated cDNA using nested alpha and beta constant-region primers plus SP2. Via MiXCR, TCRdb re-called the UMI-ligation and nested PCR reads, giving one row per CDR3 protein. The data show approximately 140,000 distinct CDR3 sequences, around 21% seen once. What these receptors recognize is not known. Material for sequencing was naive CD8+ T cells from blood. The receptor source for this set is a human donor in good health.

V usage is TRBV16 and J usage is TRBJ2-6; D not certain. Trimming pared 6 bases from V and 2 bases from J, leaving 11 bases between. Germline-derived CDR1 and CDR2 are KGHSY and FQNENV. This CDR3 is 15 amino acids long. CDR3 sequence reads: CASRLSGAGANVLTF. The DNA for the CDR3 is TGTGCCAGCAGACTTAGTGGGGCTGGGGCCAACGTCCTGACTTTC.

This clonotype appeared many times. The V gene is TRBV20-1, the J gene TRBJ2-7; no firm D call. Germline loops: CDR1 DFQATT, CDR2 SNEGSKA (reference sequence). The V and J ends lost 1 base and 2 bases respectively, with 9 bases between them. This CDR3 is built from 13 residues. In DNA, the CDR3 is TGCAGTGCTAGAGGAGTGACGACCTACGAGCAGTACTTC. Amino acids: CSARGVTTYEQYF.

The chain carries TRBV28 and TRBJ2-1; 7 positions match TRBD1. V lost 2 bases and J lost 6; bases outside the gene matches: 4. CDR3 size: 14 residues. Germline CDR1 and CDR2: MDHEN and SYDVKM. DNA of the CDR3: TGTGCCAGCAGTTTAACAGGGGATACCAATGAGCAGTTCTTC. This encodes CASSLTGDTNEQFF.

This clonotype has only a few counts. The rearrangement links TRBV25-1 to TRBJ2-1; D is perhaps TRBD1 (6 bases). The CDR3 loop spans 16 amino acids. The germline gives CDR1 MGHDK, CDR2 SYGVNS. V dropped 2 bases and J dropped 4 bases, with 15 bases sitting between them. The CDR3, as DNA: TGTGCCAGCAGTGAAAAGGTCAGGGGTCCTTACAATGAGCAGTTCTTC. Its translation: CASSEKVRGPYNEQFF.

The chain links TRBV28 to TRBJ2-6; the match to TRBD1 covers 9 bases. V was pared by 7 bases and J by 2 bases, with 15 bases of the junction left unmatched. This CDR3 has 19 residues. The germline V gene encodes CDR1 MDHEN and CDR2 SYDVKM. For the CDR3, the DNA is TGTGCCAGCACTCATTTCGCTGGACAGGGGTTCGCTGGGGCCAACGTCCTGACTTTC. Its translation is CASTHFAGQGFAGANVLTF.

This clonotype has only a few counts. The rearrangement joins TRBV6-5 to TRBJ2-5; TRBD2 aligns across 7 bases. The CDR3 covers 16 residues. CDR1 MNHEY and CDR2 SVGAGI come from the germline V gene. V shed 6 bases and J 2 bases; nucleotides not matched to a gene: 12. CDR3 DNA: TGTGCCAGCAGCCCCTATCCCGCGGGGGTGCAAGAGACCCAGTACTTC. Its translation is CASSPYPAGVQETQYF.

This sequence joins TRBV4-3 and TRBJ2-7; 7 nucleotides align to TRBD2. CDR1 and CDR2 (germline): LGHNA, YSLEER. The trim removed 8 bases at V and 6 bases at J, leaving 13 bases unmatched. This CDR3 has 14 amino acids. The CDR3 bases are TGCGCCAGCGGCGAACTAGCGTGGGGTTCCGAGCAGTACTTC. Translating it yields CASGELAWGSEQYF.

In this sample, this clonotype turned up a few times. The chain couples TRBV6-5 to TRBJ2-1; the D is unclear. The V gene lost 5 bases and the J gene lost 8 bases, with 7 bases spanning the gap. CDR1 and CDR2 from the germline V gene are MNHEY and SVGAGI. The CDR3 loop spans 11 amino acids. The CDR3 DNA sequence: TGTGCCAGCAGTCGCAGCGATGAGCAGTTCTTC. This translates into CASSRSDEQFF.

The chain employs TRBV5-1 and TRBJ2-2, with D uncertain. Trimming cost V 6 bases and J 7 bases, with 7 bases left between them. The CDR3 loop spans 11 amino acids. From germline, CDR1 is SGHRS and CDR2 YFSETQ. Here the CDR3 DNA reads TGCGCCAGCATGGGGAACGGGGAGCTGTTTTTT. Encoded protein: CASMGNGELFF.

This clonotype occurred a few times. The rearrangement uses TRBV27 and TRBJ2-6; D call uncertain. The V and J ends lost 5 bases and 0 bases respectively, with 8 bases between them. Germline V lookup: CDR1 MNHEY, CDR2 SMNVEV (reference sequence). The CDR3 length is 15 residues. The CDR3 bases are TGTGCCAGCAGTGGGGAAGCCTCTGGGGCCAACGTCCTGACTTTC. It is translated as CASSGEASGANVLTF.

This clonotype has only a few counts. The chain links TRBV20-1 to TRBJ1-1; tentatively, D is TRBD1 (5 bases). CDR1 is DFQATT and CDR2 is SNEGSKA in the germline V gene (reference sequence). Between the trimmed V and J ends, which lost 1 base and 3 bases, there was a span of 9 bases. This CDR3 spans 13 amino acids. Written as DNA, the CDR3 is TGCAGTGCTAGAGTTCCGGGGGACACTGAAGCTTTCTTT. Encoded protein: CSARVPGDTEAFF.

This clonotype was found a few times. The chain has TRBV29-1 and TRBJ2-7, with 11 bases matching TRBD2. Germline lookup yields CDR1 SQVTM and CDR2 ANQGSEA. V was clipped by 5 bases and J by 2 bases; unmatched bases: 5. The CDR3 length is 14 residues. In DNA form, the CDR3 reads TGCAGCGTTCTCTTAGCGGGAGGGACCTACGAGCAGTACTTC. Its protein is CSVLLAGGTYEQYF.

Comment on this clonotype: One base away lies a much larger clone, so this may be a sequencing read error. This chain's CDR3 is CASSVTDSNQPHHF. The CDR3 nucleotides read TGTGCCAGCAGTGTCACCGATAGCAATCAGCCCCATCATTTT. This rearrangement joins TRBV2 to TRBJ1-5; D is unclear. The length of the CDR3 is 14 residues. Germline assignment: CDR1 SNHLY and CDR2 FYNNEI. Looking up the rest from reference TRBV2 and TRBJ1-5 gives the full variable domain: EPEVTQTPSHQVTQMGQEVILRCVPISNHLYFYWYRQILGQKVEFLVSFYNNEISEKSEIFDDQFSVERPDGSNFTLKIRSTKLEDSAMYFCASSVTDSNQPHHFGDGTRLSIL.

This chain links TRBV10-2 with TRBJ2-3; 12 nucleotides line up with TRBD2. J gave up 6 bases and V 2 bases, and 6 bases lay outside the gene matches. Germline CDR1 and CDR2: WSHSY and SAAADI. The CDR3 is 16 residues long. For the CDR3, the DNA is TGCGCCAGCAGTGAGAATAGACTAGCGGGAGAGGATACGCAGTATTTT. It is translated as CASSENRLAGEDTQYF.

This clonotype has at least ten counts. The rearrangement links TRBV28 to TRBJ2-1; TRBD2 is a possible D gene (6 bases). V gave up 3 bases and J gave up 5 bases, with 11 bases separating them. Germline V gene data show CDR1 as MDHEN and CDR2 as SYDVKM. The CDR3 extends over 14 amino acids. CDR3 protein: CASSLGGINNEQFF. Written as DNA, the CDR3 is TGTGCCAGCAGTTTGGGCGGGATAAACAATGAGCAGTTCTTC. Combining the CDR3 with reference TRBV28 and TRBJ2-1 gives the whole variable domain DVKVTQSSRYLVKRTGEKVFLECVQDMDHENMFWYRQDPGLGLRLIYFSYDVKMKEKGDIPEGYSVSREKKERFSLILESASTNQTSMYLCASSLGGINNEQFFGPGTRLTVL.

This clonotype was seen a handful of times. The chain uses TRBV4-3 and TRBJ2-1, with D possibly being TRBD2 (6 bases). Per germline, CDR1 LGHNA and CDR2 YSLEER. CDR3 length: 17 amino acids. With 0 bases removed from V and 7 bases from J, the gap between germline ends came to 19 bases. Written as DNA, the CDR3 is TGCGCCAGCAGCCAAGATGTTTCGCGGGAAGGGAGTAATGAGCAGTTCTTC. It specifies CASSQDVSREGSNEQFF.

The chain has TRBV12-2 and TRBJ2-2. TRBV12-2 is described as a pseudogene. The CDR3 totals 21 residues. Here the CDR3 reads CASRLCESGLSKASNTGELFF. The CDR3 DNA is TGTGCAAGTCGCTTATGTGAGTCGGGGTTAAGTAAGGCTTCGAACACCGGGGAGCTGTTTTTT.

This clonotype has more than one count but fewer than ten. The chain has TRBV16 and TRBJ2-1; 7 bases agree with TRBD1. Germline loops: CDR1 KGHSY, CDR2 FQNENV. With V trimmed by 4 bases and J by 1 base, 13 bases remained unmatched. The length of the CDR3 is 18 residues. The DNA of the CDR3 is TGTGCCAGCAGCCGCCTCGAGGGGGCGCAAAGGTCCTACAATGAGCAGTTCTTC. It specifies CASSRLEGAQRSYNEQFF. Looking up the rest from reference TRBV16 and TRBJ2-1 gives the full variable domain: GEEVAQTPKHLVRGEGQKAKLYCAPIKGHSYVFWYQQVLKNEFKFLISFQNENVFDETGMPKERFSAKCLPNSPCSLEIQATKLEDSAVYFCASSRLEGAQRSYNEQFFGPGTRLTVL.

This chain joins TRBV19 and TRBJ2-3; possibly TRBD2 for D (6 bases). The V end lost 4 bases, the J end lost 4 bases, and 12 bases lay between the germline ends. This CDR3 is 14 amino acids long. CDR1 and CDR2 (germline): LNHDA, SQIVND (reference sequence). The CDR3 protein is CASSTRLVADTQYF. CDR3 bases: TGTGCCAGTAGTACAAGACTAGTCGCAGATACGCAGTATTTT.

The chain recombines TRBV3-1 with TRBJ2-1; 9 bases align to TRBD2. The CDR3 runs 15 residues. V gave up 4 bases and J gave up 4 bases; unmatched junction bases: 5. Germline assignment: CDR1 LGHDT and CDR2 YNNKEL (reference sequence). The chain's CDR3 is CASSPRLADYNEQFF. The CDR3 DNA reads as TGTGCCAGCAGCCCTCGACTAGCGGATTACAATGAGCAGTTCTTC.

This clonotype was seen a few times. The CDR3 nucleotides are TGCAGCGTTGGCTATACAGGGGGCTTGTACACTGAAGCTTTCTTT. Translating it yields CSVGYTGGLYTEAFF. The J gene is TRBJ1-1, the V gene TRBV29-1, with 9 bases fitting TRBD1. This CDR3 is built from 15 residues. Germline V gene data show CDR1 as SQVTM and CDR2 as ANQGSEA. The J segment lost 3 bases and the V segment lost 4 bases, leaving 9 bases of the junction unmatched.

This clonotype appeared a few times. Relative to the germline gene, one junction end is altered; a read error may explain this. V is TRBV7-9 and J is TRBJ1-1, with TRBD1 matching 12 bases. This CDR3 has 12 amino acids. Germline V gene sequence: CDR1 SEHNR, CDR2 FQNEAQ (reference sequence). CDR3 coding DNA: TGTGCCAGCAGCTTAGTGGGGACAGGGGGCTCTTTT. Encoded protein: CASSLVGTGGSF.

The chain employs TRBV11-2 and TRBJ2-1; 13 nucleotides align to TRBD2. Germline assignment: CDR1 SGHAT and CDR2 FQNNGV. The CDR3 consists of 16 residues. V was clipped by 4 bases and J by 7 bases; unmatched bases: 7. The CDR3 DNA reads TGTGCCAGCAGCTCCCGGACTAGCGGGAGAGGAAATGAGCAGTTCTTC. As protein: CASSSRTSGRGNEQFF.

The chain employs TRBV4-2 and TRBJ2-2; D assignment may be TRBD1 or TRBD2 (6 bases each). The CDR3 sequence is 16 residues long. The ends were cut back, 0 bases at V and 4 bases at J, with 12 bases in the middle. Germline CDR1 is LGHNA and CDR2 is YNFKEQ. CDR3 amino acids: CASSQDEGGVTGELFF. For the CDR3, the DNA is TGTGCCAGCAGCCAAGATGAGGGGGGTGTCACCGGGGAGCTGTTTTTT.

The rearrangement links TRBV2 to TRBJ2-7; TRBD2 aligns across 7 bases. The CDR3 sequence is 14 residues long. Germline-derived CDR1 and CDR2 are SNHLY and FYNNEI. The V gene end was trimmed by 8 bases and the J gene end by 1 base; junction bases not matched to a gene: 8. CDR3 bases: TGTGCCAGCGGGAGCGGGACCGCTTCCTACGAGCAGTACTTC. Translation gives CASGSGTASYEQYF.

This clonotype was counted a few times. CDR3 loop: CASTLDRGLSGTGELFF. The CDR3 DNA follows: TGTGCCAGCACCCTCGACAGGGGGCTATCGGGCACCGGGGAGCTGTTTTTT. The V call is TRBV28, the J call TRBJ2-2, with 10 positions matching TRBD1. Germline values: CDR1 MDHEN, CDR2 SYDVKM. V dropped 7 bases and J dropped 4; count of bases not matched to a gene: 12. CDR3 length: 17 residues.